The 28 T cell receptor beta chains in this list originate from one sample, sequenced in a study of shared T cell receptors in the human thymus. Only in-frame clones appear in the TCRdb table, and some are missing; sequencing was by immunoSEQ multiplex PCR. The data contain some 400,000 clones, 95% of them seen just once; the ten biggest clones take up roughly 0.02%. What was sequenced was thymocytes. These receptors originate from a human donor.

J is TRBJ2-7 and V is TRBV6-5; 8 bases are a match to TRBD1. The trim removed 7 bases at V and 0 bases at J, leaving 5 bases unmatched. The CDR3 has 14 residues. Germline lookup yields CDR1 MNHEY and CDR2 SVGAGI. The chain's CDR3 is CASTGQGTSYEQYF. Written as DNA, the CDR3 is TGTGCCAGCACTGGACAGGGTACCTCCTACGAGCAGTACTTC.

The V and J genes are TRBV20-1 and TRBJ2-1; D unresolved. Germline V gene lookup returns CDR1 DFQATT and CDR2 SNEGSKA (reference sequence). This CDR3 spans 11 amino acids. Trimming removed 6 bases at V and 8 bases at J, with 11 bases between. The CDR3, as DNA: TGCAGTGCCTATTACGGCGATGAGCAGTTCTTC. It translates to CSAYYGDEQFF.

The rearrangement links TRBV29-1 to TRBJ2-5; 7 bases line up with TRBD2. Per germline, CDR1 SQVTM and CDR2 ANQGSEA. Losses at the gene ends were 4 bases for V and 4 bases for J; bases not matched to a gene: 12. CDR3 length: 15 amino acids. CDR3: CSVGRREATGETQYF. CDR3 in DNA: TGCAGCGTTGGTAGACGGGAGGCTACCGGAGAGACCCAGTACTTC.

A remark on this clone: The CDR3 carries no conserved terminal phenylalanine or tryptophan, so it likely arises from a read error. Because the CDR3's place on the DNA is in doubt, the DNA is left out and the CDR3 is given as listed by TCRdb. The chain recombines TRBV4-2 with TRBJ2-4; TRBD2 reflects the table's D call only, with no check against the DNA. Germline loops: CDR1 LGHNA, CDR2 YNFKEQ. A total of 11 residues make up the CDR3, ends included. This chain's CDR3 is CASSQDSERET.

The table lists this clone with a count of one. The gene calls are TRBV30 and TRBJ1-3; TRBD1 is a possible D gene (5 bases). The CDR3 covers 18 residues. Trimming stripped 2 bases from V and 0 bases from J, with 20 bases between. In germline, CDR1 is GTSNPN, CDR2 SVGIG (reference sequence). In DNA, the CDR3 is TGTGCCTGGAGTCCCCGAGGGGTTCGATGCCCCTCTGGAAACACCATATATTTT. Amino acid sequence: CAWSPRGVRCPSGNTIYF.

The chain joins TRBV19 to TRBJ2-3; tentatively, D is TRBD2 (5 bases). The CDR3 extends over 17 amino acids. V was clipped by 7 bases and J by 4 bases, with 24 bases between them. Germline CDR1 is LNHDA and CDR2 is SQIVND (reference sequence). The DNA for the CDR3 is TGTGCCAGTACCCTAAGGGTGGGGAGCGCCCGGGCAGATACGCAGTATTTT. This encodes CASTLRVGSARADTQYF. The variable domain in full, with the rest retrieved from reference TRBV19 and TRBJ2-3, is DGGITQSPKYLFRKEGQNVTLSCEQNLNHDAMYWYRQDPGQGLRLIYYSQIVNDFQKGDIAEGYSVSREKKESFPLTVTSAQKNPTAFYLCASTLRVGSARADTQYFGPGTRLTVL.

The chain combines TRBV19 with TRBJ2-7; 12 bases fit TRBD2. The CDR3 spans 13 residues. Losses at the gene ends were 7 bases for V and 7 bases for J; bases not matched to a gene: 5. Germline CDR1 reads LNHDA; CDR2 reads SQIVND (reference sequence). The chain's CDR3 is CASKETSGREQYF. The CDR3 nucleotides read TGTGCCAGTAAGGAGACTAGCGGGAGAGAGCAGTACTTC.

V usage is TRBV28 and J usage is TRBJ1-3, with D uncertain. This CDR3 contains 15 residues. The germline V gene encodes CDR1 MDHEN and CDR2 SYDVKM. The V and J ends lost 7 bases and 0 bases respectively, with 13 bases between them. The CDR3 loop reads CASTLGRTSGNTIYF. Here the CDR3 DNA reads TGTGCCAGCACCCTCGGACGGACCTCTGGAAACACCATATATTTT.

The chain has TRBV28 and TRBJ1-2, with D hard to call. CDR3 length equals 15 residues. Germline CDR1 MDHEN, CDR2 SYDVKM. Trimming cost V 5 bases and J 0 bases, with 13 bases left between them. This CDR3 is CASSLAGRTNYGYTF. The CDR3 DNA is TGTGCCAGCAGTCTCGCCGGGCGTACTAACTATGGCTACACCTTC.

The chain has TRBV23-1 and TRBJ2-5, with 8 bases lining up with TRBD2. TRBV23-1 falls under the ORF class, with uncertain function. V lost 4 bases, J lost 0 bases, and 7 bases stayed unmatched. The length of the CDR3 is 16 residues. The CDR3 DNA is TGCGCCAGCAGTCGGCTAGCGGGTGTGTACCAAGAGACCCAGTACTTC. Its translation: CASSRLAGVYQETQYF.

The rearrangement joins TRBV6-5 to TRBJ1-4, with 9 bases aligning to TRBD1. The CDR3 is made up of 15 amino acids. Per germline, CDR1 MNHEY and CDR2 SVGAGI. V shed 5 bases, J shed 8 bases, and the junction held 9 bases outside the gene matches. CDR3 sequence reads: CASSPYRGPREKLFF. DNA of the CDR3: TGTGCCAGCAGTCCCTACAGGGGGCCTCGCGAAAAACTGTTTTTT.

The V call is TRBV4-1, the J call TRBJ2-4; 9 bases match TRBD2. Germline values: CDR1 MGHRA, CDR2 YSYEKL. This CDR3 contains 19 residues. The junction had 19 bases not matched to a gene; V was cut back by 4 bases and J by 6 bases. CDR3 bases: TGCGCCAGCAGCCTCAATTTTATAGCGGGAGTGATGATCGGAAACATTCAGTACTTC. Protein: CASSLNFIAGVMIGNIQYF.

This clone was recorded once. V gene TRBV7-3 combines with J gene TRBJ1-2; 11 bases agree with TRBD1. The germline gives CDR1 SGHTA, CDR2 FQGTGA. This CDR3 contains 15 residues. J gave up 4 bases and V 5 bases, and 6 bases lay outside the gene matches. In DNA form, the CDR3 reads TGTGCCAGCAGCCCCGGGACAGGGGGATTCTATGGCTACACCTTC. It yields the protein CASSPGTGGFYGYTF.

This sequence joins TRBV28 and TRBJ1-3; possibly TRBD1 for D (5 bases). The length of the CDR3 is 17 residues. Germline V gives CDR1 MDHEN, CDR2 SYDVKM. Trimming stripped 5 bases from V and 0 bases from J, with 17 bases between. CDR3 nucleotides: TGTGCCAGCAGTCCCCGGGGACCAGCCTTCTCTGGAAACACCATATATTTT. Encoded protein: CASSPRGPAFSGNTIYF.

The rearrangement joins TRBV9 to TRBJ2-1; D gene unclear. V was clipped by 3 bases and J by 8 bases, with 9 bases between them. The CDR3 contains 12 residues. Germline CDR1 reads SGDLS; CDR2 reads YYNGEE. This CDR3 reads CASSDRVDEQFF. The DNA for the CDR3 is TGTGCCAGCAGCGACCGGGTTGATGAGCAGTTCTTC.

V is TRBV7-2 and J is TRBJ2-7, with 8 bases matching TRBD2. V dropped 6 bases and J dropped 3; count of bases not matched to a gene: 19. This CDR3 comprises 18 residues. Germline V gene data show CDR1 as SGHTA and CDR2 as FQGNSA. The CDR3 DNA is TGTGCCAGCAGAAACCAACCGGGGGGGGAGCCCCAATTCTACGAGCAGTACTTC. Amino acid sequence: CASRNQPGGEPQFYEQYF. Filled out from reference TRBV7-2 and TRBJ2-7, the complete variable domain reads GAGVSQSPSNKVTEKGKDVELRCDPISGHTALYWYRQSLGQGLEFLIYFQGNSAPDKSGLPSDRFSAERTGGSVSTLTIQRTQQEDSAVYLCASRNQPGGEPQFYEQYFGPGTRLTVT.

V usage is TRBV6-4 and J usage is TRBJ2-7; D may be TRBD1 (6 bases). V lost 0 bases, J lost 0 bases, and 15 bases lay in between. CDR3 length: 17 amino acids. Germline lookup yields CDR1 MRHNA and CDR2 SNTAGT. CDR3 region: CASSDSSGERPSYEQYF. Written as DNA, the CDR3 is TGTGCCAGCAGTGACTCGTCAGGGGAGCGACCCTCCTACGAGCAGTACTTC.

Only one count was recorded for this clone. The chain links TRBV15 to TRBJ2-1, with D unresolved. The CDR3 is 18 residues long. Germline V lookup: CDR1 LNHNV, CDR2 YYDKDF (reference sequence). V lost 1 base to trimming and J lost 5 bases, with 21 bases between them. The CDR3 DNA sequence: TGTGCCACCAGCAGAGCTCCCAGAGCCAGTCAGCTTAACAATGAGCAGTTCTTC. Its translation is CATSRAPRASQLNNEQFF.

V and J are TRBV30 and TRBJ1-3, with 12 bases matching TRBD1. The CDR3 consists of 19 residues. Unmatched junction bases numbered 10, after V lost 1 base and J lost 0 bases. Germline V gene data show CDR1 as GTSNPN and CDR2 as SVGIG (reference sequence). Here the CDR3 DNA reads TGTGCCTGGAGTGCACCGGGACAGGGGGCCCCGAGCTCTGGAAACACCATATATTTT. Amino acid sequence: CAWSAPGQGAPSSGNTIYF.

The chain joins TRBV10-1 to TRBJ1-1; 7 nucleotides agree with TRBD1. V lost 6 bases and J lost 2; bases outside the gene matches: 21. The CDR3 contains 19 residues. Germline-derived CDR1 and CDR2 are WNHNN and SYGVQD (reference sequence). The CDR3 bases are TGCGCCAGCAGAAGGCAGGGGGACCTTATGAAAGAACCAAACACTGAAGCTTTCTTT. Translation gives CASRRQGDLMKEPNTEAFF.

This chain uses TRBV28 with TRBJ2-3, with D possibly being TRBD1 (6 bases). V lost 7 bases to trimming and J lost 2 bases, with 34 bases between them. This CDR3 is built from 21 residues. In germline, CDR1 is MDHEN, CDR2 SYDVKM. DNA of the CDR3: TGTGCCAGCAACCACCTCGGAGAGTTCCGGGACACAAGTCATCCCACAGATACGCAGTATTTT. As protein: CASNHLGEFRDTSHPTDTQYF.

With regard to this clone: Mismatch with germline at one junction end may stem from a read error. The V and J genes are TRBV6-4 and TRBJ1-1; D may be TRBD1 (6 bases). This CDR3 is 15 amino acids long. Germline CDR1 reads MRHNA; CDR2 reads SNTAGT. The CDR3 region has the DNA TGTGCCAGCAGTGACGGGGGGGCTCTGAACCCTGAAGCTTTCTTT. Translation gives CASSDGGALNPEAFF.

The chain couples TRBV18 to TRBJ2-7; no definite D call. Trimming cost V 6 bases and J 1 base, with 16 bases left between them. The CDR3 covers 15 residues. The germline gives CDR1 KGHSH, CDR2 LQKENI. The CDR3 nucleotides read TGTGCCAGCTCCCCCGACGGGCCATCTTCCTACGAGCAGTACTTC. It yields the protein CASSPDGPSSYEQYF.

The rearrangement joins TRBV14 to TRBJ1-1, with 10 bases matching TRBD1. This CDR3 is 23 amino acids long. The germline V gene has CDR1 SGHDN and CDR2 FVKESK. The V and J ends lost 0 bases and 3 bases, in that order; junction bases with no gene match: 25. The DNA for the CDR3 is TGTGCCAGCAGCCAAGATGAGTACCGGACAGGGGGTAAAATAGGAGTGTGCGACACTGAAGCTTTCTTT. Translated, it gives CASSQDEYRTGGKIGVCDTEAFF.

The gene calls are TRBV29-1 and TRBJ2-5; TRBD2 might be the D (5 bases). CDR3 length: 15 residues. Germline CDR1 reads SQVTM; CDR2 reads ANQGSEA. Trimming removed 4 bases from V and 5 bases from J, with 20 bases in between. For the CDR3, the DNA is TGCAGCGTTGTTTGGACTGATTATGTTTGGGAGACCCAGTACTTC. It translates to CSVVWTDYVWETQYF.

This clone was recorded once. The CDR3, as DNA: TGTGCCAGCAGCTTGGACAGGAGACCTTATGGCTACACCTTC. Translated, it gives CASSLDRRPYGYTF. V gene TRBV5-6 combines with J gene TRBJ1-2; the D gene is possibly TRBD1 (5 bases). The CDR3 extends over 14 amino acids. Germline V gene sequence: CDR1 SGHDT, CDR2 YYEEEE. Between the trimmed V and J ends, which lost 0 bases and 5 bases, there was a span of 11 bases.

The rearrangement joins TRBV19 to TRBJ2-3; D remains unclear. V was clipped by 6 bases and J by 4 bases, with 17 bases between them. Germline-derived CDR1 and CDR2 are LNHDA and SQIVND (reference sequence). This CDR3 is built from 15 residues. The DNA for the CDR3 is TGTGCCAGTAGGGTCTGGGATCAGCGTGCAGATACGCAGTATTTT. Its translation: CASRVWDQRADTQYF.

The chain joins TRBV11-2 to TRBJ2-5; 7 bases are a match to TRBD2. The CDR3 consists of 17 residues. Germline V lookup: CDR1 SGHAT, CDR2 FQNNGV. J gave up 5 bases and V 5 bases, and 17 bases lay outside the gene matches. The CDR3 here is CASSLGGSGLRAETQYF. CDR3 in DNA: TGTGCCAGCAGCCTTGGCGGTAGCGGGCTCAGGGCGGAGACCCAGTACTTC.